The 17 T cell receptor beta chains below all came from one sample that was sequenced in a study of type 1 regulatory T cells. MiXCR, applied by TCRdb to the reads, yields one record per CDR3 protein. The sample contains 20,000 to 30,000 distinct CDR3 sequences, roughly 72% of which appear only once. Their cognate antigens are unknown. The sequenced sample was cultured T cells, either the whole culture or a sorted T cell fraction (not recorded which). Regarding subset: Tr1-enriched cell product generated in vitro against host alloantigens. The receptors were sampled from a human donor in good health.

V usage is TRBV2 and J usage is TRBJ1-1; D ambiguous. The CDR3 extends over 14 amino acids. Germline-derived CDR1 and CDR2 are SNHLY and FYNNEI. Trimming cost V 2 bases and J 1 base, with 8 bases left between them. The CDR3 here is CASSERRGNTEAFF. The CDR3 DNA follows: TGTGCCAGCAGTGAAAGACGGGGGAACACTGAAGCTTTCTTT. Drawing the rest from reference TRBV2 and TRBJ1-1, the complete variable domain is EPEVTQTPSHQVTQMGQEVILRCVPISNHLYFYWYRQILGQKVEFLVSFYNNEISEKSEIFDDQFSVERPDGSNFTLKIRSTKLEDSAMYFCASSERRGNTEAFFGQGTRLTVV.

The chain recombines TRBV19 with TRBJ2-7; 10 positions match TRBD1. Trimming cost V 5 bases and J 6 bases; bases outside gene matches: 7. The CDR3 is 14 residues long. CDR1 is LNHDA, CDR2 SQIVND, per germline (reference sequence). In DNA form, the CDR3 reads TGTGCCAGTAGTCTCCGGGACAGGGGAGGCGAGCAGTACTTC. This sequence encodes CASSLRDRGGEQYF.

The gene calls are TRBV5-5 and TRBJ2-1; D unresolved. V lost 0 bases and J lost 7, with 14 bases in between. The CDR3 is 15 amino acids. Germline V gene sequence: CDR1 SGHKS, CDR2 YYEKEE (reference sequence). CDR3 sequence: CASSLGPLLPNEQFF. The CDR3 nucleotides read TGTGCCAGCAGCTTGGGACCCCTACTTCCTAATGAGCAGTTCTTC.

The chain couples TRBV6-5 to TRBJ2-3; 13 nucleotides match TRBD2. The CDR3 contains 17 residues. The V gene's germline CDR1 is MNHEY and CDR2 SVGAGI. The V segment lost 4 bases and the J segment 6 bases; nucleotides outside the gene matches: 10. This CDR3 reads CASSSLLAGGPMDTQYF. In DNA, the CDR3 is TGTGCCAGCAGTTCCCTACTAGCGGGGGGGCCGATGGATACGCAGTATTTT.

The V and J genes are TRBV25-1 and TRBJ1-2; unclear D gene. V lost 0 bases and J 3 bases, leaving 5 bases between the germline ends. The germline gives CDR1 MGHDK, CDR2 SYGVNS. The CDR3 is 13 residues long. The CDR3 nucleotides read TGTGCCAGCAGTGAATATTCCGACTATGGCTACACCTTC. It translates to CASSEYSDYGYTF.

The chain joins TRBV2 to TRBJ2-2; D gene unclear. The V gene's germline CDR1 is SNHLY and CDR2 FYNNEI. The CDR3 runs to 14 residues. With 6 bases removed from V and 13 bases from J, the gap between germline ends came to 21 bases. The chain's CDR3 is CASRNLRTQGALFF. The CDR3 DNA reads as TGTGCCAGCAGGAACCTCAGGACGCAAGGTGCGCTGTTTTTT.

This sequence joins TRBV12-5 and TRBJ2-1, with D hard to call. V dropped 1 base and J dropped 5 bases, with 12 bases sitting between them. The CDR3 covers 15 residues. Germline CDR1 LGHNT, CDR2 FRNRAP. The CDR3 DNA reads TGTGCTAGTGGTTTGGCGACCCTAAATGACAATGAGCAGTTCTTC. Its protein product is CASGLATLNDNEQFF.

V gene TRBV7-9 combines with J gene TRBJ1-5, with D perhaps matching TRBD1 (6 bases). Trimming removed 5 bases at V and 6 bases at J, with 20 bases between. Germline V gene sequence: CDR1 SEHNR, CDR2 FQNEAQ (reference sequence). The length of the CDR3 is 16 residues. The CDR3 protein is CASSPSGVGVPQPQHF. For the CDR3, the DNA is TGTGCCAGCAGCCCCTCAGGGGTGGGGGTGCCTCAGCCCCAGCATTTT. Full variable domain (missing parts from reference TRBV7-9 and TRBJ1-5): DTGVSQNPRHKITKRGQNVTFRCDPISEHNRLYWYRQTLGQGPEFLTYFQNEAQLEKSRLLSDRFSAERPKGSFSTLEIQRTEQGDSAMYLCASSPSGVGVPQPQHFGDGTRLSIL.

The rearrangement joins TRBV27 to TRBJ1-1, with TRBD1 matching over 8 bases. The CDR3 is made up of 17 amino acids. Germline V CDR1 and CDR2: MNHEY, SMNVEV (reference sequence). V shed 5 bases, J shed 2 bases, and the junction held 13 bases outside the gene matches. DNA for the CDR3: TGTGCCAGCAGTCCAGGACAGGGCCAAGTCATAAACACTGAAGCTTTCTTT. Its translation is CASSPGQGQVINTEAFF.

The rearrangement links TRBV2 to TRBJ1-1; no clear D gene. V was trimmed by 6 bases and J by 4 bases, leaving 21 bases between them. The V gene's germline CDR1 is SNHLY and CDR2 FYNNEI. The CDR3 is 16 amino acids. CDR3 region: CASRDDTRRVSTEAFF. Written as DNA, the CDR3 is TGTGCCAGCAGGGACGATACAAGGCGGGTGAGCACTGAAGCTTTCTTT.

The chain has TRBV20-1 and TRBJ1-1, with D perhaps matching TRBD1 (6 bases). CDR1 and CDR2 from the germline V gene are DFQATT and SNEGSKA (reference sequence). Trimming removed 4 bases at V and 1 base at J, with 10 bases between. This CDR3 is built from 13 residues. Here the CDR3 reads CSATRDTNTEAFF. The CDR3 DNA follows: TGCAGTGCTACCCGGGACACGAACACTGAAGCTTTCTTT.

The chain joins TRBV3-1 to TRBJ2-7; D remains unclear. CDR3 length: 16 amino acids. Germline assignment: CDR1 LGHDT and CDR2 YNNKEL (reference sequence). V gave up 0 bases and J gave up 3 bases, with 15 bases separating them. CDR3 nucleotides: TGTGCCAGCAGCCAAGATACGGAGTTTGGCGGCTACGAGCAGTACTTC. It translates to CASSQDTEFGGYEQYF.

This clonotype was seen a handful of times. The chain is built from TRBV6-1 and TRBJ1-5; 8 bases align to TRBD1. The junction had 2 bases not matched to a gene; V was cut back by 6 bases and J by 4 bases. The CDR3 consists of 13 residues. Germline loops: CDR1 MNHNS, CDR2 SASEGT. DNA for the CDR3: TGTGCCAGCAGATACAGGGGGAATCAGCCCCAGCATTTT. Its protein is CASRYRGNQPQHF.

The chain combines TRBV4-2 with TRBJ2-3; TRBD2 aligns across 9 bases. The CDR3 covers 15 residues. V shed 4 bases and J 4 bases; nucleotides not matched to a gene: 6. CDR1 LGHNA and CDR2 YNFKEQ come from the germline V gene. The CDR3 region is CASSRRRGGPDTQYF. The CDR3 bases are TGTGCCAGCAGCCGGAGGCGGGGGGGGCCAGATACGCAGTATTTT.

V is TRBV28 and J is TRBJ2-3, with TRBD2 identical over 8 bases. The CDR3 covers 16 residues. The germline V gene has CDR1 MDHEN and CDR2 SYDVKM. The V and J ends lost 8 bases and 0 bases, in that order; junction bases with no gene match: 10. The CDR3 DNA sequence: TGTGCCAGCGCCCTATCGGGGGGGCCTAGCACAGATACGCAGTATTTT. Residues: CASALSGGPSTDTQYF.

Only a few counts were recorded for this clonotype. The junction differs from germline at one of its ends, possibly a read error. This sequence joins TRBV5-1 and TRBJ1-1, with D possibly being TRBD1 (6 bases). Germline CDR1 reads SGHRS; CDR2 reads YFSETQ. The CDR3 runs 14 residues. The CDR3 DNA reads TGCGCCAGCGATTCAGGGAGGGGGAACGCTGAAGCTTTCTTT. Its protein product is CASDSGRGNAEAFF. Drawing the rest from reference TRBV5-1 and TRBJ1-1, the complete variable domain is KAGVTQTPRYLIKTRGQQVTLSCSPISGHRSVSWYQQTPGQGLQFLFEYFSETQRNKGNFPGRFSGRQFSNSRSEMNVSTLELGDSALYLCASDSGRGNAEAFFGQGTRLTVV.

The chain employs TRBV20-1 and TRBJ2-3; TRBD2 agrees at 11 bases. This CDR3 region has 14 residues. V lost 6 bases and J lost 2; bases outside the gene matches: 4. The germline V gene has CDR1 DFQATT and CDR2 SNEGSKA (reference sequence). As DNA, the CDR3 is TGCAGTGCAGTAGCGGGGGGGCCCACAGATACGCAGTATTTT. This gives the protein CSAVAGGPTDTQYF.